The 13 T cell receptor beta chains below all came from one sample that was sequenced in a study of OX40 agonist ivuxolimab in advanced cancers. Assay used: immunoSEQ multiplex PCR; TCRdb lists only in-frame clones, some missing. This sample has some 58,000 clones, with 70% to 90% found just once. The sequencing used CD4+ or CD8+ T cells sorted from blood, collected in a trial of the OX40 agonist ivuxolimab. The source of these receptors is an adult with an advanced solid tumor such as melanoma, head and neck, liver or kidney cancer.

The J gene is TRBJ1-2, the V gene TRBV19; 10 positions agree with TRBD1. The V gene's germline CDR1 is LNHDA and CDR2 SQIVND (reference sequence). V shed 7 bases, J shed 5 bases, and the junction held 7 bases outside the gene matches. There are 14 residues in the CDR3. The CDR3: CASTRTGGLYGYTF. Here the CDR3 DNA reads TGTGCCAGTACCAGGACAGGGGGGCTTTATGGCTACACCTTC.

The chain couples TRBV6-6 to TRBJ2-7; D is unresolved. CDR3 size: 13 residues. Germline values: CDR1 MNHNY, CDR2 SVGAGI (reference sequence). V was clipped by 2 bases and J by 3 bases, with 8 bases between them. Here the CDR3 reads CASSYASNYEQYF. DNA of the CDR3: TGTGCCAGCAGTTACGCCTCAAACTACGAGCAGTACTTC.

The V and J genes are TRBV7-3 and TRBJ1-1; D ambiguous. The CDR3 spans 13 residues. The V gene lost 2 bases and the J gene lost 1 base, with 5 bases spanning the gap. Germline V gene sequence: CDR1 SGHTA, CDR2 FQGTGA. The CDR3 region is CASSLGRNTEAFF. CDR3 in DNA: TGTGCCAGCAGCTTAGGCAGGAACACTGAAGCTTTCTTT.

V gene TRBV21-1 combines with J gene TRBJ1-5. TRBV21-1 is listed as a pseudogene. There are 19 residues in the CDR3. The CDR3 loop is CASSKNTRLTGDSNQPQHF. For the CDR3, the DNA is TGTGCCAGCAGCAAAAATACTAGGTTAACGGGGGATAGCAATCAGCCCCAGCATTTT.

The CDR3 nucleotides read TGTGCCAGCAGCTCCGAGGGCGAGGGTGAGCAGTTCTTC. As protein: CASSSEGEGEQFF. V is TRBV11-2 and J is TRBJ2-1, with a possible D match to TRBD2 (5 bases). The germline V gene encodes CDR1 SGHAT and CDR2 FQNNGV. V shed 4 bases and J shed 9 bases, with 13 bases lying between them. The length of the CDR3 is 13 residues.

This chain connects TRBV13 to TRBJ1-1; TRBD1 is a possible D gene (6 bases). Germline CDR1 reads PRHDT; CDR2 reads FYEKMQ (reference sequence). The CDR3 is 14 amino acids. Trimming stripped 3 bases from V and 7 bases from J, with 15 bases between. The CDR3 DNA reads TGTGCCAGCAGCTTCGGGACAAATGGCTTTGAAGCTTTCTTT. This encodes CASSFGTNGFEAFF. The full variable domain, in which reference TRBV13 and TRBJ1-1 provide the parts outside the CDR3, is AAGVIQSPRHLIKEKRETATLKCYPIPRHDTVYWYQQGPGQDPQFLISFYEKMQSDKGSIPDRFSAQQFSDYHSELNMSSLELGDSALYFCASSFGTNGFEAFFGQGTRLTVV.

As for this clone: Sequence at one end of the junction differs from germline and may be a read error. The sample has other DNA sequences that encode this CDR3 too. The chain joins TRBV9 to TRBJ2-6; TRBD1 matches at 12 bases. Germline lookup yields CDR1 SGDLS and CDR2 YYNGEE. The CDR3 contains 18 residues. The CDR3 loop reads CASSFTGTGGPGANVLTF. For the CDR3, the DNA is TGTGCCAGCAGCTTTACCGGGACAGGGGGCCCCGGGGCCAATGTCCTGACTTTC.

In regard to this clone: A read error may produce the germline difference seen at one junction end. This chain links TRBV28 with TRBJ2-7; 7 bases line up with TRBD2. The CDR3 totals 12 residues. The germline V gene has CDR1 MDHEN and CDR2 SYDVKM. The CDR3 is CASSLSSGESNF. Here the CDR3 DNA reads TGTGCCAGCAGTTTGTCTAGCGGTGAGTCGAACTTC.

V usage is TRBV7-8 and J usage is TRBJ1-6; 10 bases line up with TRBD1. The germline V gene encodes CDR1 SGHVS and CDR2 FQNEAQ. J gave up 10 bases and V 3 bases, and 6 bases lay outside the gene matches. CDR3 size: 15 residues. The CDR3 coding sequence is TGTGCCAGCAGCTTGGGGGACAGGGGTATATCACCCCTCCACTTT. Translation: CASSLGDRGISPLHF. Full variable domain (rest looked up from reference TRBV7-8 and TRBJ1-6): GAGVSQSPRYKVAKRGQDVALRCDPISGHVSLFWYQQALGQGPEFLTYFQNEAQLDKSGLPSDRFFAERPEGSVSTLKIQRTQQEDSAVYLCASSLGDRGISPLHFGNGTRLTVT.

The rearrangement links TRBV23-1 to TRBJ2-1; 14 bases agree with TRBD2. TRBV23-1 is known as an ORF, though its function is uncertain. V was pared by 2 bases and J by 0 bases, with 6 bases of the junction left unmatched. The CDR3 contains 19 residues. For the CDR3, the DNA is TGCGCCAGCAGTCAAGTGACTAGCGGGAGGGAAAGCTCCTACAATGAGCAGTTCTTC. This sequence encodes CASSQVTSGRESSYNEQFF.

The chain combines TRBV18 with TRBJ1-1, with D possibly TRBD1 on 5 matching bases. Germline values: CDR1 KGHSH, CDR2 LQKENI. The CDR3 spans 14 residues. The V and J ends lost 4 bases and 0 bases respectively, with 9 bases between them. The CDR3 DNA reads TGTGCCAGCTCACAGGGACGGATGAACACTGAAGCTTTCTTT. Its protein is CASSQGRMNTEAFF.

The chain has TRBV12-5 and TRBJ1-5; 7 nucleotides match TRBD1. Trimming at V came to 0 bases and at J to 3 bases, leaving 11 bases not matched to a gene. Germline CDR1 LGHNT, CDR2 FRNRAP. The CDR3 runs to 18 residues. Here the CDR3 DNA reads TGTGCTAGTGGTTTGGTAATTGATTGGGACAGAAACAATCAGCCCCAGCATTTT. Translated, it gives CASGLVIDWDRNNQPQHF.

DNA for the CDR3: TGTGCCAGCAGTGGTAGGCGCTACTATGGCTACACCTTC. It translates to CASSGRRYYGYTF. V usage is TRBV27 and J usage is TRBJ1-2; D is unclear. The CDR3 consists of 13 residues. The V end was cut by 5 bases, the J end by 3 bases, with 10 bases between. From germline, CDR1 is MNHEY and CDR2 SMNVEV (reference sequence).